This T cell receptor beta chain was retrieved from a study of blood T cell repertoires in COVID-19. Study summary: Sources were T cells, B-cell-depleted T cells, or PBMCs; the material itself was cDNA or gDNA.

Per the authors' pipeline: Estimation of nucleated cell counts was performed using reference gene primer amplification. Method: immunoSEQ multiplex PCR; TCRdb's copy keeps in-frame clones and lacks some. The V and J calls and clone size are taken from that table; D and trimming were inferred from the DNA. The data contain 150,000 to 200,000 clones, over 70% of them singletons. The CDR3 spans 14 residues. Trimming shortened V by 4 bases and J by 4 bases, and 11 bases separated the two germline ends. Germline values: CDR1 MNHEY, CDR2 SMNVEV (reference sequence). This clone was recorded once. Two negative PCRs, clearance, or symptom resolution had been documented for recovered Cohort 3 donors.

The sequence derives from a woman in her fifties or sixties who had recovered from COVID-19. The gene calls are TRBV27 and TRBJ1-5; D possibly corresponds to TRBD1 (6 bases). The specimen sequenced was PBMCs or T cells enriched from blood (not recorded which). This chain's CDR3 is CASSSQQGNQPQHF. CDR3 coding DNA: TGTGCCAGCAGTTCTCAACAGGGAAATCAGCCCCAGCATTTT.